The 10 T cell receptor beta chains reported below all come from one sample, sequenced in a study of blood T cell repertoires in COVID-19. Some clones are missing from TCRdb's copy, which holds only in-frame ones; the method was immunoSEQ multiplex PCR. The sample lists a few hundred thousand clones; about 87% were seen once. The source material was peripheral blood. The receptors originated from a woman aged 70-85 years with COVID-19, enrolled during active disease.

The CDR3 reads CASSIGRGGNQPQHF. In DNA, the CDR3 is TGTGCCAGCAGTATCGGACGGGGAGGCAATCAGCCCCAGCATTTT. The chain uses TRBV28 and TRBJ1-5; unclear D gene. This CDR3 contains 15 residues. Trimming removed 5 bases at V and 2 bases at J, with 13 bases between. CDR1 MDHEN and CDR2 SYDVKM come from the germline V gene.

The rearrangement links TRBV6-4 to TRBJ2-7; possibly TRBD1 for D (6 bases). CDR3 length equals 17 residues. V lost 0 bases and J 1 base, leaving 16 bases between the germline ends. CDR1 and CDR2 (germline): MRHNA, SNTAGT. CDR3 bases: TGTGCCAGCAGTGACTCGAATGGGACACCGGAATCCTACGAGCAGTACTTC. It translates to CASSDSNGTPESYEQYF.

The chain's CDR3 is CASSGTSGSYEQYF. As DNA, the CDR3 is TGTGCCAGCTCCGGGACTAGCGGGTCTTACGAGCAGTACTTC. This sequence joins TRBV6-5 and TRBJ2-7; 12 nucleotides match TRBD2. Per the germline V gene, CDR1 is MNHEY and CDR2 is SVGAGI. The V gene end was trimmed by 8 bases and the J gene end by 4 bases; junction bases not matched to a gene: 6. The CDR3 loop spans 14 amino acids.

The chain uses TRBV28 and TRBJ1-2; 9 nucleotides line up with TRBD1. With 4 bases clipped from V and 7 bases from J, the junction kept 7 bases outside the gene matches. The CDR3 loop spans 14 amino acids. Germline V lookup: CDR1 MDHEN, CDR2 SYDVKM. As DNA, the CDR3 is TGTGCCAGCAGTTCACAGGGGGCTGAATCTGGCTACACCTTC. Encoded protein: CASSSQGAESGYTF.

The chain joins TRBV28 to TRBJ1-5; TRBD1 matches at 7 bases. V dropped 7 bases and J dropped 4; count of bases not matched to a gene: 10. This CDR3 comprises 15 residues. The germline V gene has CDR1 MDHEN and CDR2 SYDVKM. The CDR3 here is CASTDRARGNQPQHF. The DNA for the CDR3 is TGTGCCAGCACCGACAGGGCCCGCGGGAATCAGCCCCAGCATTTT. Drawing the rest from reference TRBV28 and TRBJ1-5, the complete variable domain is DVKVTQSSRYLVKRTGEKVFLECVQDMDHENMFWYRQDPGLGLRLIYFSYDVKMKEKGDIPEGYSVSREKKERFSLILESASTNQTSMYLCASTDRARGNQPQHFGDGTRLSIL.

This clone is a singleton in its sample. This chain links TRBV7-2 with TRBJ2-2; no definite D call. Germline V gene data show CDR1 as SGHTA and CDR2 as FQGNSA. V shed 2 bases and J shed 4 bases, with 11 bases lying between them. This CDR3 is built from 15 residues. CDR3 region: CASSLSFYGTGELFF. CDR3 coding DNA: TGTGCCAGCAGCTTATCCTTCTATGGCACCGGGGAGCTGTTTTTT.

This chain links TRBV5-1 with TRBJ1-2; D is uncertain. The CDR3 has 14 amino acids. Germline CDR1 reads SGHRS; CDR2 reads YFSETQ. Trimming removed 0 bases at V and 2 bases at J, with 8 bases between. The CDR3 nucleotides read TGCGCCAGCAGCTTGGAACCCCAGAACTATGGCTACACCTTC. It is translated as CASSLEPQNYGYTF.

The rearrangement uses TRBV19 and TRBJ2-5; 10 nucleotides match TRBD1. The germline gives CDR1 LNHDA, CDR2 SQIVND (reference sequence). CDR3 length: 15 residues. Germline trimming cut 3 bases from V and 5 bases from J; bases unmatched to any gene: 6. For the CDR3, the DNA is TGTGCCAGTAGTATCGCCGGGACAGGGGCCGAGACCCAGTACTTC. This gives the protein CASSIAGTGAETQYF.

The rearrangement links TRBV28 to TRBJ2-7; the match to TRBD1 covers 9 bases. Germline V gives CDR1 MDHEN, CDR2 SYDVKM. V shed 6 bases, J shed 1 base, and the junction held 4 bases outside the gene matches. The length of the CDR3 is 14 residues. The CDR3 region is CASSRDRGSYEQYF. CDR3 bases: TGTGCCAGCAGCAGAGACAGGGGGTCCTACGAGCAGTACTTC.

J is TRBJ1-5 and V is TRBV19; maybe TRBD1 (6 bases). Germline V gives CDR1 LNHDA, CDR2 SQIVND (reference sequence). Trimming cost V 4 bases and J 3 bases, with 16 bases left between them. This CDR3 spans 16 amino acids. For the CDR3, the DNA is TGTGCCAGTAGTAGCGGACAGCTAGGCCCCAATCAGCCCCAGCATTTT. Its translation: CASSSGQLGPNQPQHF.